Sequencing of this T cell receptor (beta chain) was carried out in a study of cytomegalovirus exposure and HLA in healthy donors. J gave up 6 bases and V 4 bases, and 4 bases lay outside the gene matches. The CDR3 length is 13 residues. Germline V gives CDR1 SGHAT, CDR2 FQNNGV. Vbeta (60) and Jbeta (13) primers were used in the PCR. Clones were read by immunoSEQ multiplex PCR, and TCRdb kept only the in-frame ones, dropping some. The specimen's table records 150,000 to 250,000 clones. The sample taken for sequencing was PBMCs. The gene calls are TRBV11-2 and TRBJ1-1; 8 nucleotides match TRBD1. The TCR originated in a boy between 10 and 17 years old in good health and CMV-seronegative. CDR3 sequence reads: CASSSGQGPEAFF. Here the CDR3 DNA reads TGTGCCAGCAGCTCAGGACAGGGCCCTGAAGCTTTCTTT.